Listed here are 18 T cell receptor beta chains from one sample, sequenced in a study of vaccination and CD4 T cells after COVID-19. The antigens of these receptors remain unknown. Sample treatment: roughly 10-day PBMC culture with coronavirus spike peptide pools or control peptides (ViraFEST assay). Sequencing of the DNA from cultured CD4+ T cells was carried out with the Oncomine TCR Beta short-read assay. TCRdb re-called the PCR reads through MiXCR, storing one row per CDR3 protein. The sample contains 11,000 to 15,000 distinct CDR3 sequences, approximately 60% of which appear only once. Sequenced: CD4+ T cells from blood, cultured in vitro. The source of these receptors is a human donor who had recovered from COVID-19.

This chain uses TRBV2 with TRBJ2-7, with D maybe TRBD1 (5 bases). The germline V and J ends were trimmed by 3 bases and 7 bases, with 7 bases remaining between them. There are 11 residues in the CDR3. The germline V gene encodes CDR1 SNHLY and CDR2 FYNNEI. For the CDR3, the DNA is TGTGCCAGCAGTGACCAGGGAGAGCAGTACTTC. Its translation: CASSDQGEQYF.

The V call is TRBV6-1, the J call TRBJ1-2; 7 bases fit TRBD1. J gave up 5 bases and V 7 bases, and 22 bases lay outside the gene matches. The V gene's germline CDR1 is MNHNS and CDR2 SASEGT. The CDR3 covers 18 residues. The CDR3: CASINPGDSRLLNYGYTF. The DNA for the CDR3 is TGTGCCAGCATTAACCCTGGGGACAGCCGGCTCTTAAATTATGGCTACACCTTC.

CDR3 nucleotides: TGTGCCACCAGCAATCAGAGAATAGATTCACCCCTCCACTTT. Protein product: CATSNQRIDSPLHF. The chain is built from TRBV15 and TRBJ1-6, with unresolved D. Germline CDR1 and CDR2: LNHNV and YYDKDF (reference sequence). The V end lost 4 bases, the J end lost 8 bases, and 12 bases lay between the germline ends. The CDR3 has 14 amino acids.

This clonotype was picked up a small number of times. This chain connects TRBV7-9 to TRBJ2-3; D is undetermined. The CDR3 spans 10 residues. The germline V gene has CDR1 SEHNR and CDR2 FQNEAQ (reference sequence). Trimming left V 6 bases short and J 5 bases short, with 3 bases between. The CDR3 region has the DNA TGTGCCAGCAGGGGAGATACGCAGTATTTT. It specifies CASRGDTQYF.

This rearrangement joins TRBV7-9 to TRBJ2-7; D gene unclear. CDR1 is SEHNR, CDR2 FQNEAQ, per germline (reference sequence). This CDR3 is built from 12 residues. The V end was cut by 5 bases, the J end by 5 bases, with 10 bases between. DNA of the CDR3: TGTGCCAGCAGCGCTCGTAATAACGAGCAGTACTTC. Amino acid sequence: CASSARNNEQYF.

The rearrangement uses TRBV6-1 and TRBJ1-1; D is undetermined. Germline V gene sequence: CDR1 MNHNS, CDR2 SASEGT. Between the trimmed V and J ends, which lost 7 bases and 0 bases, there was a span of 12 bases. The CDR3 extends over 14 amino acids. The CDR3, as DNA: TGTGCCAGCACCAGGAACAACATGAACACTGAAGCTTTCTTT. Translating gives CASTRNNMNTEAFF.

J is TRBJ2-7 and V is TRBV11-2, with a possible D match to TRBD2 (5 bases). The V gene's germline CDR1 is SGHAT and CDR2 FQNNGV. The V end lost 3 bases, the J end lost 6 bases, and 21 bases lay between the germline ends. This CDR3 has 16 residues. The CDR3 coding sequence is TGTGCCAGCAGCTTCCACCGTGTGCCCAGCGGAGTCGAGCAGTACTTC. Translation gives CASSFHRVPSGVEQYF.

The V and J genes are TRBV10-3 and TRBJ1-1; 10 positions match TRBD1. In germline, CDR1 is ENHRY, CDR2 SYGVKD. The CDR3 is 14 residues long. Germline trimming cut 4 bases from V and 11 bases from J; bases unmatched to any gene: 10. CDR3 in amino acids: CAISGTGTGDSAFF. CDR3 nucleotides: TGTGCCATCAGTGGGACCGGGACAGGGGATTCGGCTTTCTTT.

J is TRBJ2-5 and V is TRBV5-1; 7 bases agree with TRBD1. The CDR3 is 14 residues long. V lost 6 bases to trimming and J lost 2 bases; unmatched junction nucleotides: 7. From germline, CDR1 is SGHRS and CDR2 YFSETQ. DNA of the CDR3: TGCGCCAGCAACCCGACAGGGACGCAAGAGACCCAGTACTTC. Its translation: CASNPTGTQETQYF.

Only a few counts were recorded for this clonotype. The chain links TRBV15 to TRBJ2-1; 9 bases align to TRBD2. J lost 6 bases, V lost 1 base, and 4 bases had no gene match. Germline V gives CDR1 LNHNV, CDR2 YYDKDF (reference sequence). This CDR3 is 15 amino acids long. Here the CDR3 reads CATSRGSGSTNEQFF. CDR3 DNA: TGTGCCACCAGCAGAGGTAGCGGGAGTACCAATGAGCAGTTCTTC.

The rearrangement uses TRBV2 and TRBJ2-1; TRBD1 matches 11 bases. The DNA end is more similar to TRBJ2-7, so the J call may be wrong. Germline loops: CDR1 SNHLY, CDR2 FYNNEI. This CDR3 is 14 amino acids long. In DNA, the CDR3 is TGTGCCAGCAGAAGGACAGGGGGCATATACGAGCAGTACTTC. Translating gives CASRRTGGIYEQYF.

This clonotype was observed a handful of times. The genes are TRBV20-1 and TRBJ2-5; 8 bases are a match to TRBD1. This CDR3 is 15 amino acids long. J gave up 5 bases and V 5 bases, and 13 bases lay outside the gene matches. The germline CDR1 and CDR2 sequences are DFQATT and SNEGSKA (reference sequence). The DNA of the CDR3 is TGCAGTGCTCAACGCCCCGGGACAGGTCGCGAGACCCAGTACTTC. Its translation is CSAQRPGTGRETQYF.

This clonotype was seen a few times. This chain links TRBV2 with TRBJ2-1; TRBD2 aligns across 11 bases. The CDR3 covers 16 residues. Unmatched junction bases numbered 12, after V lost 6 bases and J lost 8 bases. Per germline, CDR1 SNHLY and CDR2 FYNNEI. The CDR3 DNA sequence: TGTGCCAGCAGATGGAAACTAGCGGGAGTGATGGATGAGCAGTTCTTC. Protein: CASRWKLAGVMDEQFF.

This chain uses TRBV28 with TRBJ2-5; D is possibly TRBD2 (5 bases). V dropped 8 bases and J dropped 4 bases, with 14 bases sitting between them. Germline-derived CDR1 and CDR2 are MDHEN and SYDVKM. This CDR3 comprises 13 residues. The CDR3 spells CASSSPESETQYF. For the CDR3, the DNA is TGTGCCAGCTCTAGCCCTGAGTCAGAGACCCAGTACTTC.

The V and J genes are TRBV30 and TRBJ2-5; D is ambiguous. Trimming took 4 bases from V and 7 from J, leaving 16 bases between them. The CDR3 consists of 13 residues. Germline values: CDR1 GTSNPN, CDR2 SVGIG (reference sequence). CDR3 nucleotide sequence: TGTGCCTGGATGCTCCTGAAGACCGGGACCCAGTACTTC. It specifies CAWMLLKTGTQYF. Full variable domain (outside the CDR3, taken from reference TRBV30 and TRBJ2-5): SQTIHQWPATLVQPVGSPLSLECTVEGTSNPNLYWYRQAAGRGLQLLFYSVGIGQISSEVPQNLSASRPQDRQFILSSKKLLLSDSGFYLCAWMLLKTGTQYFGPGTRLLVL.

The sample holds one count of this clonotype. The chain links TRBV27 to TRBJ1-1, with D uncertain. This CDR3 region has 16 residues. The ends were cut back, 5 bases at V and 4 bases at J, with 20 bases in the middle. Germline CDR1 reads MNHEY; CDR2 reads SMNVEV (reference sequence). In DNA, the CDR3 is TGTGCCAGCAGTCCAATCCCCCCCAGGCGGAGCACTGAAGCTTTCTTT. As protein: CASSPIPPRRSTEAFF.

This rearrangement joins TRBV7-2 to TRBJ2-3; the match to TRBD2 covers 10 bases. V lost 6 bases, J lost 4 bases, and 4 bases stayed unmatched. In germline, CDR1 is SGHTA, CDR2 FQGNSA. The CDR3 loop spans 14 amino acids. In DNA, the CDR3 is TGTGCCAGCAGGCCCGGGACTAGCGCAGATACGCAGTATTTT. Translated: CASRPGTSADTQYF.

CDR3 amino acids: CATSPSGPSYEQYF. CDR3 nucleotide sequence: TGTGCCACCAGCCCTTCAGGTCCCTCCTACGAGCAGTACTTC. V usage is TRBV15 and J usage is TRBJ2-7; D is ambiguous. Trimming shortened V by 5 bases and J by 0 bases, and 11 bases separated the two germline ends. Germline V lookup: CDR1 LNHNV, CDR2 YYDKDF (reference sequence). The CDR3 is 14 amino acids.